This T cell receptor (beta chain) was identified in a study of blood T cell repertoires in COVID-19. Study details: Spain, Italy and the United States supplied samples that represented acute and convalescent COVID-19. The cDNA or gDNA used as material had been derived from T cells, B-cell-depleted T cells, or PBMCs.

Repertoires were generated with immunoSEQ multiplex PCR, while TCRdb's copy carries only in-frame clones and drops some. The sample has 200,000 to 250,000 clones; about nine tenths are singletons. Sequencing input: peripheral blood. This TCR derives from a man aged 45 to 65 with COVID-19, enrolled during active disease.

This CDR3 reads CASRAQGAGDGYTF. The CDR3 DNA is TGTGCCAGCAGGGCACAGGGGGCTGGAGATGGCTACACCTTC. The genes are TRBV2 and TRBJ1-2; 9 nucleotides match TRBD1. V shed 6 bases, J shed 6 bases, and the junction held 8 bases outside the gene matches. The CDR3 is made up of 14 amino acids. The germline gives CDR1 SNHLY, CDR2 FYNNEI.